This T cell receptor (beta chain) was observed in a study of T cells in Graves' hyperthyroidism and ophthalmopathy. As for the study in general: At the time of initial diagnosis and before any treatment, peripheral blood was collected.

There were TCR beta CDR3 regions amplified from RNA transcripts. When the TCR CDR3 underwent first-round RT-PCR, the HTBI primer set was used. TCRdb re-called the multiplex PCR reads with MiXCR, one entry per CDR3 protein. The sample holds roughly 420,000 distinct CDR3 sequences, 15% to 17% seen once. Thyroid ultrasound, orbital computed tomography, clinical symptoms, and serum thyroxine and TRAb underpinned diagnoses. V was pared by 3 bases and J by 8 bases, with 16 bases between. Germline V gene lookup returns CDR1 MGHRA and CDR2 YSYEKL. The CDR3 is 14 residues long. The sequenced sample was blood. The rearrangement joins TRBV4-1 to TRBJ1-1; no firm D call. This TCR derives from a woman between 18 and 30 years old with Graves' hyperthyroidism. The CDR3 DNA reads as TGCGCCAGCAGCCATCCGGCCCAAGACAAAGAAGCTTTCTTT. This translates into CASSHPAQDKEAFF.